The 21 T cell receptor beta chains reported below all come from one sample, sequenced in a study of blood T cell repertoires in COVID-19. Here immunoSEQ multiplex PCR was the method, and the copy in TCRdb shows in-frame clones only, minus some. The sample yields fewer than 250,000 clones, around 90% seen once. The sample comprised peripheral blood. These receptors were obtained from a man aged 30 to 39 with acute or convalescent COVID-19.

The chain has TRBV2 and TRBJ2-3, with 10 nucleotides matching TRBD2. The CDR3 is made up of 15 amino acids. V dropped 8 bases and J dropped 2; count of bases not matched to a gene: 7. Germline CDR1 and CDR2: SNHLY and FYNNEI. The CDR3 is CASLRTSGTTDTQYF. The CDR3 nucleotides are TGTGCCAGCCTCAGAACTAGCGGGACCACAGATACGCAGTATTTT. The whole variable domain, remainder taken from reference TRBV2 and TRBJ2-3, is EPEVTQTPSHQVTQMGQEVILRCVPISNHLYFYWYRQILGQKVEFLVSFYNNEISEKSEIFDDQFSVERPDGSNFTLKIRSTKLEDSAMYFCASLRTSGTTDTQYFGPGTRLTVL.

In this sample, this clone turned up once. V usage is TRBV19 and J usage is TRBJ1-2; TRBD1 matches 12 bases. CDR3 length: 17 amino acids. The germline CDR1 and CDR2 sequences are LNHDA and SQIVND (reference sequence). V was clipped by 1 base and J by 5 bases; unmatched bases: 8. The CDR3 region has the DNA TGTGCCAGTAGTATAGCCGACGGGGACAGGGGGCAGTATGGCTACACCTTC. This gives the protein CASSIADGDRGQYGYTF.

The J gene is TRBJ2-1, the V gene TRBV10-2, with 12 positions matching TRBD1. Germline CDR1 is WSHSY and CDR2 is SAAADI. The V gene end was trimmed by 8 bases and the J gene end by 8 bases; junction bases not matched to a gene: 4. The CDR3 runs 13 residues. CDR3 sequence reads: CASRGQGAYEQFF. In nucleotides, the CDR3 is TGCGCCAGCCGGGGACAGGGGGCATATGAGCAGTTCTTC.

This clone has only one observation. The chain is built from TRBV12-3 or TRBV12-4 and TRBJ2-7, with 10 bases that match TRBD1. V shed 7 bases, J shed 6 bases, and the junction held 6 bases outside the gene matches. This CDR3 is built from 13 residues. In DNA, the CDR3 is TGTGCCAGCACCCTGACAGGGGGCGGCGAGCAGTACTTC. As protein: CASTLTGGGEQYF.

The chain recombines TRBV15 with TRBJ2-2, with a possible D match to TRBD1 (6 bases). CDR1 and CDR2 (germline): LNHNV, YYDKDF (reference sequence). CDR3 length equals 17 residues. V was shortened by 5 bases and J by 9 bases, with 25 bases between the two germline ends. The CDR3 loop is CATSSREGGRLLRELFF. CDR3 in DNA: TGTGCCACCAGCTCCAGGGAAGGGGGACGCCTGTTGCGGGAGCTGTTTTTT.

The chain uses TRBV6-5 and TRBJ1-3; possibly TRBD1 for D (6 bases). The CDR3 has 15 amino acids. Germline V lookup: CDR1 MNHEY, CDR2 SVGAGI. V lost 0 bases and J 4 bases, leaving 10 bases between the germline ends. The DNA for the CDR3 is TGTGCCAGCAGTTACTCGACGGGGGGCGGAAACACCATATATTTT. Encoded protein: CASSYSTGGGNTIYF.

This clone showed up just a few times. V and J are TRBV30 and TRBJ1-5; 9 bases map to TRBD1. In germline, CDR1 is GTSNPN, CDR2 SVGIG (reference sequence). Losses at the gene ends were 1 base for V and 2 bases for J; bases not matched to a gene: 0. There are 14 residues in the CDR3. The CDR3 DNA is TGTGCCTGGAGTGGGACAGGGGGCAATCAGCCCCAGCATTTT. This codes for CAWSGTGGNQPQHF.

This clone has just one count. The chain couples TRBV7-3 to TRBJ2-3, with 7 bases lining up with TRBD2. J was trimmed by 5 bases and V by 0 bases; bases with no gene match: 11. CDR1 and CDR2 from the germline V gene are SGHTA and FQGTGA. The CDR3 has 17 amino acids. The CDR3 here is CASSLTPLGAGKDTQYF. The CDR3, as DNA: TGTGCCAGCAGCTTAACCCCCTTAGGAGCGGGGAAAGATACGCAGTATTTT.

This clone was detected once. This sequence joins TRBV5-1 and TRBJ1-2, with a possible D match to TRBD1 (5 bases). The V gene's germline CDR1 is SGHRS and CDR2 YFSETQ. The germline V and J ends were trimmed by 4 bases and 2 bases, with 9 bases remaining between them. The CDR3 is made up of 13 amino acids. CDR3 protein: CASSQTVNYGYTF. Written as DNA, the CDR3 is TGCGCCAGCAGCCAGACAGTGAACTATGGCTACACCTTC. Supplemented by reference TRBV5-1 and TRBJ1-2, the full variable domain reads KAGVTQTPRYLIKTRGQQVTLSCSPISGHRSVSWYQQTPGQGLQFLFEYFSETQRNKGNFPGRFSGRQFSNSRSEMNVSTLELGDSALYLCASSQTVNYGYTFGSGTRLTVV.

The V gene is TRBV18, the J gene TRBJ1-2; D remains ambiguous. In germline, CDR1 is KGHSH, CDR2 LQKENI. The ends were cut back, 6 bases at V and 7 bases at J, with 24 bases in the middle. The CDR3 has 16 amino acids. The CDR3 sequence: CASSREPGVTGSGYTF. CDR3 nucleotide sequence: TGTGCCAGCTCTCGGGAGCCTGGGGTGACCGGGAGTGGCTACACCTTC.

The CDR3 sequence is CASSLGREGMQFF. CDR3 DNA sequence: TGTGCCAGCAGCTTAGGGCGGGAGGGGATGCAGTTCTTC. The chain uses TRBV11-3 and TRBJ2-1; 9 bases agree with TRBD2. The V and J ends lost 1 base and 12 bases, in that order; junction bases with no gene match: 4. The CDR3 is 13 residues long. From germline, CDR1 is SGHNT and CDR2 YENEEA.

The rearrangement links TRBV6-5 to TRBJ2-7; 9 nucleotides match TRBD2. With 4 bases clipped from V and 4 bases from J, the junction kept 5 bases outside the gene matches. CDR1 and CDR2 (germline): MNHEY, SVGAGI. This CDR3 has 14 residues. The CDR3 sequence: CASSWAGGWYEQYF. The CDR3 DNA reads TGTGCCAGCAGTTGGGCGGGAGGGTGGTACGAGCAGTACTTC.

This clone was seen a handful of times. This chain uses TRBV11-2 with TRBJ2-5; D remains ambiguous. CDR3 size: 16 residues. The V and J ends lost 0 bases and 2 bases respectively, with 13 bases between them. Germline values: CDR1 SGHAT, CDR2 FQNNGV. In nucleotides, the CDR3 is TGTGCCAGCAGCTTAGATTGGAAGACTCCTCAAGAGACCCAGTACTTC. It codes for CASSLDWKTPQETQYF.

This chain connects TRBV9 to TRBJ1-1; tentatively, D is TRBD1 (5 bases). The CDR3 is made up of 14 amino acids. Germline V gene data show CDR1 as SGDLS and CDR2 as YYNGEE. With 3 bases removed from V and 1 base from J, the gap between germline ends came to 10 bases. The CDR3 loop reads CASSEGYRNTEAFF. CDR3 sequence (DNA): TGTGCCAGCAGCGAGGGGTACAGGAACACTGAAGCTTTCTTT.

The V and J genes are TRBV9 and TRBJ1-4, with 7 bases matching TRBD1. The trim removed 4 bases at V and 8 bases at J, leaving 8 bases unmatched. The germline gives CDR1 SGDLS, CDR2 YYNGEE. The CDR3 runs 14 residues. This chain's CDR3 is CASSIGGAGEKLFF. The CDR3 DNA is TGTGCCAGCAGCATAGGGGGCGCAGGGGAAAAACTGTTTTTT.

With regard to this clone: The same CDR3 arises from other DNA sequences in this sample as well. The V and J genes are TRBV28 and TRBJ1-2; D is ambiguous. Trimming shortened V by 5 bases and J by 2 bases, and 3 bases separated the two germline ends. CDR1 is MDHEN and CDR2 is SYDVKM in the germline V gene. The CDR3 runs to 11 residues. The DNA of the CDR3 is TGTGCCAGCAGTCAAAACTATGGCTACACCTTC. Encoded protein: CASSQNYGYTF.

This clone has just one count. The gene calls are TRBV5-1 and TRBJ2-4; D is undetermined. Germline V lookup: CDR1 SGHRS, CDR2 YFSETQ. Trimming took 4 bases from V and 5 from J, leaving 10 bases between them. CDR3 length: 13 residues. The CDR3 region is CASSLSPENIQYF. The CDR3 nucleotides are TGCGCCAGCAGCCTCTCCCCCGAAAACATTCAGTACTTC.

The chain recombines TRBV2 with TRBJ1-4; no clear D gene. This CDR3 is 15 amino acids long. The V gene lost 3 bases and the J gene lost 0 bases, with 8 bases spanning the gap. Germline CDR1 SNHLY, CDR2 FYNNEI. CDR3 sequence reads: CASSDLFATNEKLFF. CDR3 coding DNA: TGTGCCAGCAGTGACTTGTTTGCAACTAATGAAAAACTGTTTTTT.

The rearrangement joins TRBV5-1 to TRBJ1-2; D not certain. The CDR3 covers 13 residues. V lost 0 bases, J lost 4 bases, and 7 bases lay in between. Germline-derived CDR1 and CDR2 are SGHRS and YFSETQ. The CDR3 protein is CASSLVVSYGYTF. CDR3 coding DNA: TGCGCCAGCAGCTTGGTTGTATCCTATGGCTACACCTTC.

V is TRBV2 and J is TRBJ1-5; maybe TRBD1 (6 bases). V dropped 2 bases and J dropped 7 bases, with 12 bases sitting between them. The CDR3 has 14 amino acids. CDR1 and CDR2 from the germline V gene are SNHLY and FYNNEI. CDR3 sequence reads: CASSERGDTQPQHF. CDR3 DNA: TGTGCCAGCAGTGAACGAGGGGACACCCAGCCCCAGCATTTT.

This chain links TRBV7-3 with TRBJ2-1, with D maybe TRBD1 (6 bases). Trimming shortened V by 5 bases and J by 1 base, and 12 bases separated the two germline ends. Germline CDR1 reads SGHTA; CDR2 reads FQGTGA. The CDR3 length is 15 residues. The CDR3 sequence is CASSPKGHSYNEQFF. CDR3 in DNA: TGTGCCAGCAGCCCGAAGGGACATTCCTACAATGAGCAGTTCTTC.